These T cell receptor beta chains were read from a single sample in a study of shared clonotypes between healthy human individuals. Profiled with immunoSEQ multiplex PCR; TCRdb holds only in-frame clones, not every one. This table holds approximately 480,000 clones, around 79% found once. Sample: PBMCs. These TCRs come from a woman between 40 and 55 years old in good health. Some clones in this sample may be carry-over from other donors' samples. Each CDR3 is given with its conserved first and last residue. A D gene is named only where the DNA matches it firmly. The size field is filled for only some rows; it gives once, few, many or a size class.

V gene	D gene	J gene	clone size	CDR3 protein	CDR3 DNA
TRBV6-5	TRBD2	TRBJ2-7	.	CASSYSGLEYEQYF	TGTGCCAGCAGTTACTCGGGACTAGAATACGAGCAGTACTTC
TRBV4-3	TRBD2	TRBJ2-7	.	CASSQNHAGTSYEQYF	TGCGCCAGCAGCCAGAACCATGCCGGGACTAGCTACGAGCAGTACTTC
TRBV11-2	TRBD2	TRBJ2-7	.	CASSLLTSGSTEQYF	TGTGCCAGCAGCCTCTTGACTAGCGGGAGCACCGAGCAGTACTTC
TRBV19	.	TRBJ1-1	few	CASSLHTEAFF	TGTGCCAGTAGTCTCCACACTGAAGCTTTCTTT
TRBV7-9	TRBD1	TRBJ2-1	.	CASGSTGKYEQFF	TGTGCCAGCGGGTCGACAGGGAAGTATGAGCAGTTCTTC
TRBV5-1	.	TRBJ2-3	.	CASSLVAGSTDTQYF	TGCGCCAGCAGCTTGGTTGCGGGGAGCACAGATACGCAGTATTTT
TRBV5-4	.	TRBJ2-3	.	CASSLGQNTDTQYF	TGTGCCAGCAGCTTGGGACAGAACACAGATACGCAGTATTTT
TRBV28	TRBD2	TRBJ2-2	.	CASSSSGSAAGELFF	TGTGCCAGCAGTTCTAGCGGGAGTGCGGCCGGGGAGCTGTTTTTT
TRBV14	.	TRBJ1-1	few	CASSQVIRGGAFF	TGTGCCAGCAGCCAAGTCATCAGAGGGGGGGCTTTCTTT
TRBV18	.	TRBJ1-2	.	CASSPRGDRLSYGYTF	TGTGCCAGCTCACCACGGGGGGATCGTTTGAGCTATGGCTACACCTTC
TRBV19	TRBD1	TRBJ1-4	.	CASSDPTGSNEKLFF	TGTGCCAGTAGTGACCCGACAGGGTCTAATGAAAAACTGTTTTTT
TRBV20-1	TRBD2	TRBJ2-1	.	CSAVAGGQQFF	TGCAGTGCAGTAGCGGGAGGGCAGCAGTTCTTC
TRBV18	.	TRBJ2-1	once	CASSPLTGTYNEQFF	TGTGCCAGCTCACCCCTTACAGGGACCTACAATGAGCAGTTCTTC
TRBV4-1	.	TRBJ1-5	.	CASSQDRGISNQPQHF	TGCGCCAGCAGCCAAGATCGGGGAATTAGCAATCAGCCCCAGCATTTT
TRBV19	TRBD2	TRBJ2-7	once	CASSSQGLAGDYEQYF	TGTGCCAGTAGTAGCCAGGGACTAGCGGGAGACTACGAGCAGTACTTC
TRBV7-2	.	TRBJ2-7	.	CASSLGGGENYEQYF	TGTGCCAGCAGCTTAGGGGGCGGAGAGAACTACGAGCAGTACTTC
TRBV19	.	TRBJ1-5	.	CASSPTGDNQPQHF	TGTGCCAGTAGTCCCACAGGTGACAATCAGCCCCAGCATTTT
TRBV5-1	TRBD1	TRBJ2-5	.	CASSGMTGGSETQYF	TGCGCCAGCAGCGGAATGACAGGGGGCTCGGAGACCCAGTACTTC
TRBV10-3	TRBD2	TRBJ2-3	.	CAISEGTSGTRDTQYF	TGTGCCATCAGTGAGGGGACTAGCGGGACCAGGGATACGCAGTATTTT
TRBV25-1	TRBD1	TRBJ2-7	.	CASSGQGNGIYYEQYF	TGTGCCAGCAGTGGACAGGGGAACGGGATCTACTACGAGCAGTACTTC
TRBV19	.	TRBJ2-3	.	CASSAPGQTDTQYF	TGTGCCAGTAGTGCCCCCGGACAAACAGATACGCAGTATTTT
TRBV9	TRBD2	TRBJ2-5	once	CASSVGTSGRVGTQYF	TGTGCCAGCAGCGTAGGGACTAGCGGGAGGGTGGGGACCCAGTACTTC
TRBV7-8	.	TRBJ2-5	.	CASSVSSWNQETQYF	TGTGCCAGCAGCGTTAGCTCTTGGAACCAAGAGACCCAGTACTTC
TRBV28	TRBD2	TRBJ2-1	.	CASSPPGGLGEQFF	TGTGCCAGCAGTCCCCCGGGAGGGTTAGGTGAGCAGTTCTTC
TRBV18	.	TRBJ1-1	.	CASSQAGARFTEAFF	TGTGCCAGCTCACAAGCGGGGGCTAGGTTCACTGAAGCTTTCTTT
TRBV19	.	TRBJ1-5	.	CASRPGPTPNQPQHF	TGTGCCAGTAGACCGGGACCGACTCCCAATCAGCCCCAGCATTTT
TRBV12-5	.	TRBJ2-2	.	CASGLVARGTGELFF	TGTGCTAGTGGTTTGGTAGCCCGGGGGACCGGGGAGCTGTTTTTT
TRBV7-6	.	TRBJ2-2	.	CASSLGQGMKRELFF	TGTGCCAGCAGCTTAGGGCAGGGAATGAAACGGGAGCTGTTTTTT
TRBV27	TRBD1	TRBJ2-7	.	CASTFAPPGQGTYEQYF	TGTGCCAGCACCTTTGCCCCCCCGGGACAGGGAACTTACGAGCAGTACTTC
TRBV19	.	TRBJ2-7	.	CASSAQGFSYEQYF	TGTGCCAGTAGTGCTCAGGGCTTCTCCTACGAGCAGTACTTC
TRBV2	TRBD2	TRBJ2-1	.	CASNLGLAGAGNEQFF	TGTGCCAGCAATCTGGGACTAGCGGGAGCGGGTAATGAGCAGTTCTTC
TRBV10-3	.	TRBJ2-7	.	CAIGVTSYEQYF	TGTGCCATCGGGGTAACATCCTACGAGCAGTACTTC
TRBV6-6	.	TRBJ2-7	.	CASSYSRDFSYEQYF	TGTGCCAGCAGTTACTCCCGGGACTTCTCCTACGAGCAGTACTTC
TRBV4-2	.	TRBJ2-7	.	CASSQEGLVREQYF	TGTGCCAGCAGCCAAGAAGGGCTAGTTCGCGAGCAGTACTTC
TRBV11-3	.	TRBJ2-4	.	CASSLGGSKNIQYF	TGTGCCAGCAGCTTAGGGGGCAGCAAAAACATTCAGTACTTC
TRBV30	TRBD2	TRBJ2-7	.	CAWSALGGVDEQYF	TGTGCCTGGAGTGCCCTCGGGGGGGTGGACGAGCAGTACTTC
TRBV30	TRBD1	TRBJ1-1	few	CAWTRGNSNTEAFF	TGTGCCTGGACCAGGGGGAATTCGAACACTGAAGCTTTCTTT
TRBV19	.	TRBJ1-1	once	CASSIGGGDTEAFF	TGTGCCAGTAGTATCGGCGGCGGGGACACTGAAGCTTTCTTT
TRBV7-8	.	TRBJ2-1	.	CASSPLEGLNNEQFF	TGTGCCAGCAGCCCTCTAGAAGGCCTAAACAATGAGCAGTTCTTC
TRBV4-1	TRBD1	TRBJ2-2	.	CASSRPDRGVTNTGELFF	TGCGCCAGCAGCCGCCCGGACAGGGGCGTCACGAACACCGGGGAGCTGTTTTTT
TRBV19	.	TRBJ2-5	.	CASSGFGQIETQYF	TGTGCCAGTAGTGGATTTGGACAGATCGAGACCCAGTACTTC
TRBV29-1	.	TRBJ2-2	.	CSATGFEGTGELFF	TGCAGCGCTACAGGGTTCGAGGGCACCGGGGAGCTGTTTTTT
TRBV6-5	.	TRBJ2-5	.	CASSPHDRQETQYF	TGTGCCAGCAGTCCCCACGACAGGCAAGAGACCCAGTACTTC
TRBV5-1	TRBD2	TRBJ2-2	.	CASSPGGVRAGELFF	TGCGCCAGCAGCCCGGGAGGGGTCAGGGCCGGGGAGCTGTTTTTT
TRBV5-6	TRBD1	TRBJ1-2	.	CASSFGTGTGGDYGYTF	TGTGCCAGCAGTTTCGGTACCGGGACAGGGGGGGACTATGGCTACACCTTC
TRBV5-1	TRBD2	TRBJ2-1	.	CASSRTSGRNEQFF	TGCGCCAGCAGCCGGACTAGCGGGAGGAATGAGCAGTTCTTC
TRBV28	.	TRBJ2-7	.	CASNPLGAGSSYEQYF	TGTGCCAGCAACCCTCTGGGGGCAGGAAGTTCCTACGAGCAGTACTTC
TRBV10-3	.	TRBJ2-1	.	CAISEVGVYNEQFF	TGTGCCATCAGTGAGGTCGGCGTTTACAATGAGCAGTTCTTC
TRBV28	.	TRBJ2-1	.	CASSLSGPGGALGFF	TGTGCCAGCAGTTTATCAGGTCCTGGCGGGGCTCTAGGGTTCTTC
TRBV7-3	.	TRBJ2-1	.	CASSPERARLNEQFF	TGTGCCAGCAGCCCGGAGCGGGCTAGACTTAATGAGCAGTTCTTC
TRBV6-5	TRBD2	TRBJ2-3	.	CASSFGGRGSDTQYF	TGTGCCAGCAGTTTTGGCGGGAGGGGGTCAGATACGCAGTATTTT
TRBV4-2	.	TRBJ1-4	.	CASSQDPGATNEKLFF	TGTGCCAGCAGCCAAGATCCTGGGGCAACTAATGAAAAACTGTTTTTT
TRBV28	TRBD1	TRBJ1-6	few	CASSLNGQGWSPLHF	TGTGCCAGCAGTTTAAATGGACAGGGCTGGTCACCCCTCCACTTT
TRBV28	.	TRBJ1-2	once	CASSSPLLGGNYGYTF	TGTGCCAGCAGTTCCCCCCTTCTAGGAGGCAACTATGGCTACACCTTC
TRBV28	.	TRBJ2-1	once	CASSSRTGIDEQFF	TGTGCCAGCAGTTCCCGGACGGGGATCGATGAGCAGTTCTTC
TRBV6-1	TRBD1	TRBJ2-7	.	CASSEVPGQGSYEQYF	TGTGCCAGCAGTGAAGTCCCGGGACAGGGGTCCTACGAGCAGTACTTC
TRBV7-3	TRBD1	TRBJ2-2	.	CASSSTGVDPGELFF	TGTGCCAGCAGCTCAACAGGGGTGGATCCCGGGGAGCTGTTTTTT